These T cell receptor beta chains were read from a single sample in a study of graft-versus-host responses after intestinal transplantation. Sequencing used immunoSEQ multiplex PCR; TCRdb keeps in-frame clones, though not all of them. The sample has about 9,700 clones; approximately 30% are singletons. This specimen was alloreactive CD4+ T cells from a mixed lymphocyte reaction culture, taken before transplantation. The receptors come from a human patient who was an organ donor for intestinal transplantation. The conserved cysteine and the conserved F or W are not part of the CDR3 here. A D gene is named only where the DNA matches it firmly.

-	TRBV28	TRBJ1-2	ASSPQGYGYT
TRBD1	TRBV5-1	TRBJ1-1	ASRQGLNTEAF
-	TRBV5-1	TRBJ2-2	ASSLDRGRAGELF
-	TRBV27	TRBJ1-2	ASSPGSFSSGYT
TRBD1	TRBV7-2	TRBJ1-3	ASSLTRGFSGNTIY
TRBD2	TRBV11-2	TRBJ2-5	ASSPRLAGGKGYQETQY
-	TRBV7-2	TRBJ1-1	ASSLTAGRSEAF
-	TRBV28	TRBJ1-2	ASKAGYWGYT
TRBD1	TRBV7-2	TRBJ1-1	ASSVGQSSTEAF
-	TRBV6-5	TRBJ2-1	ASRVRGGNEQF
TRBD1	TRBV9	TRBJ1-2	ASSVGTGGGYT
-	TRBV6-5	TRBJ1-2	ASSYKGSNYGYT
-	TRBV7-2	TRBJ2-1	ASSSTFTPYNEQF
TRBD2	TRBV6-6	TRBJ2-7	ASTPAASGNYEQY
-	TRBV6-6	TRBJ1-1	ASSTTILTGLI
-	TRBV6-6	TRBJ1-5	ASSRLFSNQPQH
-	TRBV19	TRBJ1-1	ASSLRVSKTEAF
TRBD1	TRBV28	TRBJ1-2	ASSATYRDSI
-	TRBV30	TRBJ1-2	AWYISTSVRGYT
-	TRBV20-1	TRBJ2-7	SAGRDEQY
-	TRBV13	TRBJ2-5	ASSLDSSETQY
TRBD2	TRBV7-3	TRBJ2-3	ASSLLAGGHTDTQY
-	TRBV6-5	TRBJ1-5	ASSYRGNQPQH
-	TRBV18	TRBJ2-1	ASSPVRGSEQF
-	TRBV20-1	TRBJ2-3	SARRDTQY
-	TRBV7-9	TRBJ2-5	ASSFLDTQETQY
-	TRBV5-4	TRBJ1-2	ASSRDVYGYT
-	TRBV28	TRBJ1-5	ASSFSQVNQPQH
-	TRBV7-2	TRBJ1-5	ASSQDYVYSNQPQH
TRBD1	TRBV4-3	TRBJ1-6	ASSHPGQGNSPLH
-	TRBV27	TRBJ1-6	ASSLSGGSYNSPLH
TRBD1	TRBV7-9	TRBJ1-2	ASSLVDRVNYGYT
TRBD2	TRBV5-6	TRBJ2-7	ASSAGGGSYEQY
-	TRBV5-4	TRBJ2-7	ASSLGQYEQY
-	TRBV28	TRBJ1-2	ASTPGGSGFSYGYT
TRBD1	TRBV13	TRBJ1-2	ASSLDPLTGEYT
-	TRBV5-6	TRBJ1-2	ASSLPGTNYGYT
-	TRBV5-6	-	ASSFTGSSYEQY
-	TRBV7-9	TRBJ2-3	ASSYLTHTDTQY
-	TRBV7-9	TRBJ1-4	ASSYLGQVFATNEKLF
-	TRBV7-2	TRBJ2-1	ASSTAGYNEQF
-	TRBV6-6	TRBJ1-6	ASSYGPGNNSPLH